The T cell receptor (beta chain) described here comes from a study of breast tumors, draining lymph nodes, adjacent tissues. Findings and limits, study-wide: Most tumor T cells seemingly derive from lymph node, then expand in tumor. Tumor repertoires ranked between lymph nodes and nontumor tissue in diversity, with V and J gene preferences.

The length of the CDR3 is 14 residues. V lost 4 bases and J lost 4, with 11 bases in between. Germline V gene sequence: CDR1 SGHKS, CDR2 YYEKEE (reference sequence). Each CDR3 protein is one row after TCRdb ran MiXCR on the multiplex PCR reads. The sample lists around 140,000 distinct CDR3 sequences; around 22% were seen once. This clonotype was picked up many times. Its antigen is unidentified. Breast cancer patients provided tissue from their axillary draining lymph nodes. This chain connects TRBV5-5 to TRBJ1-4, with a weak D call TRBD1 (5 bases). Sample: axillary lymph node tissue. The origin of this receptor is a female donor with breast cancer. Some clones in this sample may be carry-over from other donors' samples. CDR3 sequence (DNA): TGTGCCAGCAGCACGGGGGGGATTAATGAAAAACTGTTTTTT. Translation: CASSTGGINEKLFF.